A single T cell receptor (beta chain) is shown here with its context. Its antigen is currently unknown. The PCR made use of 60 Vbeta and 13 Jbeta primers. Assay: immunoSEQ multiplex PCR; the TCRdb copy retains only in-frame clones and omits some. In the table there are around 150,000 clones, about 82% of which are singletons. The V gene's germline CDR1 is SEHNR and CDR2 FQNEAQ (reference sequence). CDR3 length: 15 residues. Unmatched junction bases numbered 7, after V lost 1 base and J lost 8 bases. This entry comes from a study of cytomegalovirus exposure and HLA in healthy donors. General study findings and limits: It was shown in a later analysis that HLA-associated TCR beta chains were more clonally expanded than other, equally common chains. In a later analysis, at a false discovery rate of 0.05, 17,000 or so TCR beta sequences matched HLA alleles. When presence/absence was analysed, sequencing depth was taken to be roughly uniform across donors. The number of N-insertions in an Asian-associated ancestry cluster was reportedly below the 666-donor mean in a later analysis.

The V and J genes are TRBV7-9 and TRBJ2-1; 8 bases map to TRBD2. Sequencing was performed on PBMCs. The TCR was taken from a male donor in good health and CMV-seronegative. CDR3 coding DNA: TGTGCCAGCAGCTTAGTCGGGGGGGGTCTCTATGAGCAGTTCTTC. The encoded protein is CASSLVGGGLYEQFF.